The 31 T cell receptor beta chains reported below all come from one sample, sequenced in a study of T cell responses to AZD1222 COVID-19 vaccine. TCRdb's table, derived via immunoSEQ multiplex PCR, lists solely in-frame clones and lacks some. The table lists roughly 95,000 clones, about 90% of them singletons, with 3.1% in the top ten. The specimen was peripheral blood, collected 28 days after the second AZD1222 dose. The receptor source for this set is an adult who received the AZD1222 COVID-19 vaccine.

The chain uses TRBV6-5 and TRBJ1-2; D gene unclear. This CDR3 has 15 amino acids. Germline CDR1 reads MNHEY; CDR2 reads SVGAGI. The ends were cut back, 2 bases at V and 1 base at J, with 11 bases in the middle. The CDR3 spells CASSYDVHYNYGYTF. In DNA, the CDR3 is TGTGCCAGCAGTTACGACGTTCATTATAACTATGGCTACACCTTC.

The chain links TRBV4-2 to TRBJ1-5, with D perhaps matching TRBD1 (5 bases). In germline, CDR1 is LGHNA, CDR2 YNFKEQ. The V end was cut by 0 bases, the J end by 7 bases, with 13 bases between. The CDR3 has 15 residues. CDR3 sequence: CASSQDPGENQPQHF. The CDR3 region has the DNA TGTGCCAGCAGCCAAGATCCGGGGGAGAACCAGCCCCAGCATTTT.

This chain uses TRBV11-2 with TRBJ2-3; 12 bases are shared with TRBD2. Per germline, CDR1 SGHAT and CDR2 FQNNGV. The length of the CDR3 is 18 residues. V dropped 5 bases and J dropped 0; count of bases not matched to a gene: 9. CDR3 sequence: CASSRTSGGTTSTDTQYF. The DNA for the CDR3 is TGTGCCAGCAGCCGTACTAGCGGGGGGACCACTAGCACAGATACGCAGTATTTT.

V is TRBV10-3 and J is TRBJ2-7, with D unclear. The CDR3 contains 12 residues. Germline assignment: CDR1 ENHRY and CDR2 SYGVKD. The V end lost 5 bases, the J end lost 4 bases, and 9 bases lay between the germline ends. The DNA for the CDR3 is TGTGCCATCAGTAAGGACGGATACGAGCAGTACTTC. Its translation is CAISKDGYEQYF.

This chain uses TRBV18 with TRBJ1-2; D unresolved. The V end was cut by 1 base, the J end by 2 bases, with 14 bases between. The CDR3 contains 16 residues. CDR1 and CDR2 (germline): KGHSH, LQKENI. CDR3 region: CASSPLASFKNYGYTF. The CDR3 DNA is TGTGCCAGCTCACCACTGGCCAGTTTTAAAAACTATGGCTACACCTTC.

This chain connects TRBV19 to TRBJ2-1; 8 positions match TRBD1. Germline V gene data show CDR1 as LNHDA and CDR2 as SQIVND (reference sequence). The CDR3 extends over 15 amino acids. J lost 7 bases, V lost 3 bases, and 8 bases had no gene match. The CDR3 DNA reads as TGTGCCAGTAGTATGAGGACAGGGAACGCAAATGAGCAGTTCTTC. Protein product: CASSMRTGNANEQFF. Complete variable domain (other parts from reference TRBV19 and TRBJ2-1): DGGITQSPKYLFRKEGQNVTLSCEQNLNHDAMYWYRQDPGQGLRLIYYSQIVNDFQKGDIAEGYSVSREKKESFPLTVTSAQKNPTAFYLCASSMRTGNANEQFFGPGTRLTVL.

The chain couples TRBV6-5 to TRBJ2-1; D gene ambiguous. Germline assignment: CDR1 MNHEY and CDR2 SVGAGI. V was cut by 5 bases and J by 5 bases, with 4 bases left in between. The CDR3 extends over 11 amino acids. The CDR3 DNA is TGTGCCAGCAGTCAACACAATGAGCAGTTCTTC. This sequence encodes CASSQHNEQFF.

The rearrangement links TRBV30 to TRBJ1-1; no definite D call. Trimming removed 2 bases at V and 1 base at J, with 14 bases between. Germline-derived CDR1 and CDR2 are GTSNPN and SVGIG (reference sequence). The CDR3 is made up of 15 amino acids. The CDR3 region is CAWSIRRDGNTEAFF. The CDR3 bases are TGTGCCTGGAGTATTCGACGGGATGGGAACACTGAAGCTTTCTTT.

The chain is built from TRBV5-1 and TRBJ2-7; TRBD1 agrees at 7 bases. Germline V lookup: CDR1 SGHRS, CDR2 YFSETQ. The V gene end was trimmed by 5 bases and the J gene end by 4 bases; junction bases not matched to a gene: 12. CDR3 length: 15 residues. CDR3 in amino acids: CASRTGMNTAYEQYF. Written as DNA, the CDR3 is TGCGCCAGCAGGACAGGGATGAATACGGCTTACGAGCAGTACTTC.

The V call is TRBV4-1, the J call TRBJ1-1; TRBD1 matches at 9 bases. There are 14 residues in the CDR3. Per germline, CDR1 MGHRA and CDR2 YSYEKL. Trimming removed 1 base from V and 3 bases from J; junction bases left unmatched: 0. CDR3 nucleotide sequence: TGCGCCAGCAGCCAAGGACAGGGGGACACTGAAGCTTTCTTT. Amino acid sequence: CASSQGQGDTEAFF.

V gene TRBV11-3 combines with J gene TRBJ1-1; D gene uncertain. Germline values: CDR1 SGHNT, CDR2 YENEEA. The CDR3 is made up of 12 amino acids. Trimming cost V 6 bases and J 4 bases, with 9 bases left between them. CDR3: CASRAGGTEAFF. The CDR3 DNA reads TGTGCCAGCAGGGCCGGTGGCACTGAAGCTTTCTTT.

The chain recombines TRBV18 with TRBJ2-7; 7 bases are shared with TRBD1. The CDR3 sequence is 14 residues long. The V gene end was trimmed by 0 bases and the J gene end by 6 bases; junction bases not matched to a gene: 5. Per the germline V gene, CDR1 is KGHSH and CDR2 is LQKENI. CDR3 nucleotides: TGTGCCAGCTCACCACCCGACAGGGCAGCCGAGCAGTACTTC. This encodes CASSPPDRAAEQYF.

This chain connects TRBV5-1 to TRBJ2-7; 8 nucleotides agree with TRBD1. Germline CDR1 is SGHRS and CDR2 is YFSETQ. This CDR3 comprises 15 residues. V shed 0 bases, J shed 0 bases, and the junction held 2 bases outside the gene matches. The CDR3 DNA sequence: TGCGCCAGCAGCTTGGGGCAGGGGGCCTCCTACGAGCAGTACTTC. It encodes CASSLGQGASYEQYF.

The chain recombines TRBV7-9 with TRBJ1-1, with 8 bases fitting TRBD1. The V segment lost 3 bases and the J segment 4 bases; nucleotides outside the gene matches: 7. Germline assignment: CDR1 SEHNR and CDR2 FQNEAQ (reference sequence). This CDR3 contains 15 residues. The CDR3 loop is CASSFHQGAGTEAFF. CDR3 bases: TGTGCCAGCAGCTTCCATCAGGGGGCCGGCACTGAAGCTTTCTTT.

The chain links TRBV7-3 to TRBJ1-3, with D unclear. V was pared by 0 bases and J by 8 bases, with 14 bases between. The length of the CDR3 is 15 residues. Germline V gene data show CDR1 as SGHTA and CDR2 as FQGTGA. The CDR3 DNA follows: TGTGCCAGCAGCTTAACGGGTGGGGTCTTTGACACCATATATTTT. The encoded protein is CASSLTGGVFDTIYF.

The chain uses TRBV2 and TRBJ2-3; 11 positions match TRBD2. This CDR3 region has 16 residues. Trimming took 6 bases from V and 4 from J; bases not matched to a gene: 9. Germline loops: CDR1 SNHLY, CDR2 FYNNEI. CDR3 in DNA: TGTGCCAGCAGCCTAGATTCTAGCGGGGGGTCAGATACGCAGTATTTT. Translating it yields CASSLDSSGGSDTQYF.

The V and J genes are TRBV2 and TRBJ2-1; a weak D match, TRBD2 (6 bases). Trimming removed 5 bases at V and 5 bases at J, with 16 bases between. The V gene's germline CDR1 is SNHLY and CDR2 FYNNEI. CDR3 length: 15 amino acids. The DNA of the CDR3 is TGTGCCAGCAGTCACGGGACTGAACGCCACAATGAGCAGTTCTTC. The encoded protein is CASSHGTERHNEQFF.

The chain combines TRBV7-9 with TRBJ1-1; 7 nucleotides line up with TRBD1. The ends lost 4 bases at V and 1 base at J; junction bases unmatched: 6. The germline V gene encodes CDR1 SEHNR and CDR2 FQNEAQ (reference sequence). This CDR3 is built from 15 residues. CDR3 protein: CASSSKGARNTEAFF. In nucleotides, the CDR3 is TGTGCCAGCAGCTCGAAGGGGGCACGGAACACTGAAGCTTTCTTT.

This clone was detected once. The chain is built from TRBV18 and TRBJ1-4; no firm D call. Germline values: CDR1 KGHSH, CDR2 LQKENI. CDR3 length equals 15 residues. Trimming removed 2 bases at V and 5 bases at J, with 12 bases between. CDR3 protein: CASSPSGRWNEKLFF. The CDR3 bases are TGTGCCAGCTCACCAAGTGGTCGGTGGAATGAAAAACTGTTTTTT.

This clone has just one count. This chain uses TRBV10-3 with TRBJ1-6; D is ambiguous. V was cut by 2 bases and J by 5 bases, with 7 bases left in between. CDR1 is ENHRY, CDR2 SYGVKD, per germline. The CDR3 totals 14 residues. This CDR3 reads CAISEGIDNSPLHF. The CDR3 bases are TGTGCCATCAGTGAGGGGATAGATAATTCACCCCTCCACTTT.

The CDR3 region is CASSLDRAERVGQYF. CDR3 sequence (DNA): TGCGCCAGCAGCTTGGACAGGGCGGAAAGAGTTGGCCAGTACTTC. The chain has TRBV5-1 and TRBJ2-5, with D perhaps TRBD1 (6 bases). CDR3 length: 15 residues. V was trimmed by 0 bases and J by 10 bases, leaving 19 bases between them. Germline V lookup: CDR1 SGHRS, CDR2 YFSETQ.

The chain combines TRBV5-1 with TRBJ2-1; D is ambiguous. The CDR3 covers 15 residues. Germline V gene lookup returns CDR1 SGHRS and CDR2 YFSETQ. Trimming left V 0 bases short and J 3 bases short, with 10 bases between. CDR3 region: CASSLGPGSYNEQFF. The CDR3 DNA reads TGCGCCAGCAGCTTGGGTCCCGGCAGCTACAATGAGCAGTTCTTC.

This chain uses TRBV30 with TRBJ2-7; 9 nucleotides match TRBD1. CDR3 size: 15 residues. After removal of 1 base from V and 7 bases from J, the junction contained 11 bases not matched to a gene. Germline CDR1 GTSNPN, CDR2 SVGIG (reference sequence). The CDR3 sequence: CAWSAPPGTGWEQYF. CDR3 coding DNA: TGTGCCTGGAGTGCGCCCCCCGGGACAGGGTGGGAGCAGTACTTC.

The chain employs TRBV21-1 and TRBJ1-1. TRBV21-1 is shown as a pseudogene. The CDR3 has 13 residues. For the CDR3, the DNA is TGTGCCAGCAGCCAGCGACTGAGCGCTGAAGCTTTCTTT. It yields the protein CASSQRLSAEAFF.

V gene TRBV6-1 combines with J gene TRBJ1-5; D unresolved. Germline V gene sequence: CDR1 MNHNS, CDR2 SASEGT. The V end was cut by 2 bases, the J end by 5 bases, with 16 bases between. The CDR3 spans 16 residues. CDR3 nucleotides: TGTGCCAGCAGTGAATCCCACCCCACGAACGATCAGCCCCAGCATTTT. As protein: CASSESHPTNDQPQHF.

The chain combines TRBV5-1 with TRBJ1-2; D may be TRBD1 (5 bases). CDR3 size: 15 residues. Trimming shortened V by 4 bases and J by 0 bases, and 13 bases separated the two germline ends. Germline V gives CDR1 SGHRS, CDR2 YFSETQ. DNA of the CDR3: TGCGCCAGCAGCGTAACAGGTCTCTCTAACTATGGCTACACCTTC. Protein: CASSVTGLSNYGYTF. The complete variable domain, with remaining parts taken from reference TRBV5-1 and TRBJ1-2, reads KAGVTQTPRYLIKTRGQQVTLSCSPISGHRSVSWYQQTPGQGLQFLFEYFSETQRNKGNFPGRFSGRQFSNSRSEMNVSTLELGDSALYLCASSVTGLSNYGYTFGSGTRLTVV.

Concerning this clone: Other nucleotide sequences in the sample specify the same CDR3. The chain carries TRBV27 and TRBJ1-1; no clear D gene. Germline V gives CDR1 MNHEY, CDR2 SMNVEV (reference sequence). The CDR3 runs to 14 residues. V was clipped by 1 base and J by 0 bases, with 6 bases between them. This chain's CDR3 is CASSLFRVNTEAFF. The DNA for the CDR3 is TGTGCCAGCAGTTTATTTAGGGTGAACACTGAAGCTTTCTTT.

The DNA for the CDR3 is TGTGCCAGCAGCTTGGACAGGGTCAGGACTGAAGCTTTCTTT. It encodes CASSLDRVRTEAFF. The chain combines TRBV11-2 with TRBJ1-1, with 8 bases aligning to TRBD1. CDR3 length equals 14 residues. CDR1 SGHAT and CDR2 FQNNGV come from the germline V gene. V lost 3 bases to trimming and J lost 5 bases; unmatched junction nucleotides: 5.

The genes are TRBV7-6 and TRBJ1-3; D unclear. The germline V and J ends were trimmed by 5 bases and 2 bases, with 10 bases remaining between them. The CDR3 has 14 amino acids. The germline V gene has CDR1 SGHVS and CDR2 FNYEAQ. Here the CDR3 DNA reads TGTGCCAGCAGCCCCATCGAAACTGGAAACACCATATATTTT. It codes for CASSPIETGNTIYF.

The chain recombines TRBV27 with TRBJ1-6; 7 nucleotides align to TRBD1. After removal of 7 bases from V and 9 bases from J, the junction contained 15 bases not matched to a gene. Germline CDR1 reads MNHEY; CDR2 reads SMNVEV (reference sequence). This CDR3 has 16 residues. This CDR3 reads CASTPRGPQSLSPLHF. The DNA of the CDR3 is TGTGCCAGCACCCCGAGGGGGCCCCAATCCCTTTCACCCCTCCACTTT.

The gene calls are TRBV6-5 and TRBJ1-1, with TRBD1 matching over 9 bases. The germline V gene has CDR1 MNHEY and CDR2 SVGAGI. V was pared by 6 bases and J by 11 bases, with 7 bases of the junction left unmatched. CDR3 length: 12 residues. In DNA form, the CDR3 reads TGTGCCAGCAGCGCCCTCGGGACAGGGGCTTTCTTT. Translation gives CASSALGTGAFF.